The 24 T cell receptor beta chains presented below share a single source sample, sequenced in a study of T cells in Graves' hyperthyroidism and ophthalmopathy. RNA transcripts were the template for amplifying TCR beta CDR3 regions. TCR CDR3 regions were first amplified by RT-PCR with HTBI primers. Via MiXCR, TCRdb re-called the multiplex PCR reads, giving one row per CDR3 protein. The sample lists about 290,000 distinct CDR3 sequences; less than 15% were seen once. The sequenced sample consisted of blood. The receptors derive from a woman younger than 45 with Graves' hyperthyroidism that later progressed to Graves' ophthalmopathy.

This clonotype was recorded at least ten times. The chain uses TRBV10-3 and TRBJ1-2; 9 bases match TRBD1. Germline values: CDR1 ENHRY, CDR2 SYGVKD. The CDR3 consists of 15 residues. The junction had 9 bases not matched to a gene; V was cut back by 6 bases and J by 4 bases. CDR3 protein: CAISDLKQGAYGYTF. In nucleotides, the CDR3 is TGTGCCATCAGCGATCTAAAACAGGGGGCCTATGGCTACACCTTC.

This clonotype has at least ten counts. The chain is built from TRBV12-3 or TRBV12-4 and TRBJ2-1, with 9 bases fitting TRBD1. This CDR3 contains 15 residues. The J segment lost 5 bases and the V segment lost 6 bases, leaving 8 bases of the junction unmatched. The CDR3 is CASSRPGQGNNEQFF. The CDR3 coding sequence is TGTGCCAGCAGCAGACCGGGACAGGGAAACAATGAGCAGTTCTTC.

This clonotype was recorded many times. The gene calls are TRBV27 and TRBJ2-1; 10 bases are a match to TRBD2. V gave up 4 bases and J gave up 4 bases; unmatched junction bases: 1. The CDR3 runs 14 residues. The V gene's germline CDR1 is MNHEY and CDR2 SMNVEV (reference sequence). The CDR3 bases are TGTGCCAGCAGTTGGACTAGCGGTTACAATGAGCAGTTCTTC. It codes for CASSWTSGYNEQFF.

This clonotype was seen ten or more times. The V call is TRBV28, the J call TRBJ2-1; D is unclear. CDR1 is MDHEN and CDR2 is SYDVKM in the germline V gene. The CDR3 has 14 residues. V was shortened by 5 bases and J by 3 bases, with 11 bases between the two germline ends. In DNA form, the CDR3 reads TGTGCCAGCAGTCTGAGACACCTCTACAATGAGCAGTTCTTC. It translates to CASSLRHLYNEQFF.

This clonotype came up many times. This chain uses TRBV20-1 with TRBJ2-7; 10 positions agree with TRBD2. There are 13 residues in the CDR3. Germline V gene data show CDR1 as DFQATT and CDR2 as SNEGSKA (reference sequence). The CDR3 DNA follows: TGCAGCGTAACTAGCGGGGCATCCTACGAGCAGTACTTC. Protein product: CSVTSGASYEQYF.

The chain recombines TRBV7-3 with TRBJ2-3, with D perhaps being TRBD1 or TRBD2 (5 bases each). The ends were cut back, 4 bases at V and 9 bases at J, with 14 bases in the middle. The CDR3 extends over 13 amino acids. Germline CDR1 SGHTA, CDR2 FQGTGA. CDR3 loop: CASSSTLGTTQYF. The CDR3 bases are TGTGCCAGCAGCTCCACACTCGGGACCACGCAGTATTTT. The variable domain in full, completed from reference TRBV7-3 and TRBJ2-3, reads GAGVSQTPSNKVTEKGKYVELRCDPISGHTALYWYRQSLGQGPEFLIYFQGTGAADDSGLPNDRFFAVRPEGSVSTLKIQRTERGDSAVYLCASSSTLGTTQYFGPGTRLTVL.

This clonotype was seen at least ten times. This chain uses TRBV29-1 with TRBJ2-7; 10 bases map to TRBD1. In germline, CDR1 is SQVTM, CDR2 ANQGSEA. V lost 2 bases to trimming and J lost 6 bases; unmatched junction nucleotides: 10. The CDR3 contains 15 residues. The CDR3 DNA is TGCAGCGTTGAATACGGACAGGGGGAAGGTAGCGAGCAGTACTTC. Its protein is CSVEYGQGEGSEQYF.

V is TRBV15 and J is TRBJ2-2; 13 nucleotides agree with TRBD2. V lost 7 bases, J lost 6 bases, and 5 bases stayed unmatched. The CDR3 is made up of 15 amino acids. The germline gives CDR1 LNHNV, CDR2 YYDKDF (reference sequence). The CDR3 loop reads CATNGLAGEAGELFF. For the CDR3, the DNA is TGTGCCACCAACGGACTAGCGGGAGAGGCCGGGGAGCTGTTTTTT.

This clonotype was counted ten times or more. This rearrangement joins TRBV5-1 to TRBJ2-1; 10 bases are a match to TRBD1. The germline CDR1 and CDR2 sequences are SGHRS and YFSETQ. V lost 4 bases to trimming and J lost 5 bases; unmatched junction nucleotides: 6. The CDR3 loop spans 15 amino acids. Here the CDR3 DNA reads TGCGCCAGCAGCAAGACAGGGGGCGCGGACAATGAGCAGTTCTTC. Its translation is CASSKTGGADNEQFF.

Many counts were recorded for this clonotype. The rearrangement joins TRBV11-2 to TRBJ2-1, with 13 bases identical to TRBD2. V trimming: 4 bases; J trimming: 10 bases; junction bases outside the gene matches: 1. Germline CDR1 is SGHAT and CDR2 is FQNNGV. CDR3 length equals 13 residues. The CDR3 coding sequence is TGTGCCAGCAGCTCGACTAGCGGGAGGGAGCAGTTCTTC. This codes for CASSSTSGREQFF.

The chain joins TRBV28 to TRBJ1-4; D uncertain. Germline values: CDR1 MDHEN, CDR2 SYDVKM. V lost 7 bases and J lost 7, with 22 bases in between. The length of the CDR3 is 16 residues. The CDR3, as DNA: TGTGCCAGCACCCCGCCCTGGGGAACGTCGGGTGAAAAACTGTTTTTT. Translating it yields CASTPPWGTSGEKLFF. Using reference TRBV28 and TRBJ1-4 for the parts outside the CDR3, the full variable domain is DVKVTQSSRYLVKRTGEKVFLECVQDMDHENMFWYRQDPGLGLRLIYFSYDVKMKEKGDIPEGYSVSREKKERFSLILESASTNQTSMYLCASTPPWGTSGEKLFFGSGTQLSVL.

Only a few counts were recorded for this clonotype. With a much larger clone just one base away, this may be a read error. The chain joins TRBV7-2 to TRBJ1-5; TRBD1 matches at 7 bases. Germline V gene lookup returns CDR1 SGHTA and CDR2 FQGNSA. The CDR3 runs to 13 residues. CDR3 bases: TGTGCCAACAGCTTGGGCCAGGGGGGGCCCCAGCATTTT. This encodes CANSLGQGGPQHF.

This clonotype was recorded at least ten times. This chain uses TRBV7-9 with TRBJ2-1; possibly TRBD2 for D (6 bases). CDR1 is SEHNR and CDR2 is FQNEAQ in the germline V gene (reference sequence). This CDR3 comprises 15 residues. Trimming left V 1 base short and J 8 bases short, with 15 bases between. Here the CDR3 reads CASSLVVADQDEQFF. The CDR3 coding sequence is TGTGCCAGCAGCTTAGTGGTAGCGGACCAGGATGAGCAGTTCTTC.

The chain is built from TRBV4-1 and TRBJ1-2; D perhaps matches TRBD1 (5 bases). V was cut by 0 bases and J by 8 bases, with 25 bases left in between. The CDR3 sequence is 18 residues long. Germline V CDR1 and CDR2: MGHRA, YSYEKL. As DNA, the CDR3 is TGCGCCAGCAGCCAAGACGACTTCCGGGACCTGGCTTTGGGCGGCTACACCTTC. Protein product: CASSQDDFRDLALGGYTF.

Worth noting for this clonotype: Just one base apart from a much larger clone, this may be a read error. The chain is built from TRBV28 and TRBJ2-2; TRBD2 matches at 7 bases. Trimming removed 8 bases from V and 3 bases from J; junction bases left unmatched: 6. The CDR3 runs to 14 residues. The germline CDR1 and CDR2 sequences are MDHEN and SYDVKM. As DNA, the CDR3 is TGTGCCAGCTGCCGGGGGGTGGACACCGGGGAGCTGTTTTTT. The encoded protein is CASCRGVDTGELFF.

The genes are TRBV3-1 and TRBJ2-5; possibly TRBD1 or TRBD2 for D (6 bases each). Per the germline V gene, CDR1 is LGHDT and CDR2 is YNNKEL (reference sequence). The V end was cut by 5 bases, the J end by 1 base, with 17 bases between. The CDR3 totals 16 residues. The CDR3 nucleotides read TGTGCCAGCAGCTGGGGGGCCACCGGAGCCCAAGAGACCCAGTACTTC. Translated, it gives CASSWGATGAQETQYF.

In this sample, this clonotype turned up many times. CDR3 residues: CASSLSIGDAYEQYF. CDR3 coding DNA: TGTGCCAGCAGCTTGTCGATAGGAGACGCCTACGAGCAGTACTTC. The genes are TRBV5-5 and TRBJ2-7, with D hard to call. Between the trimmed V and J ends, which lost 1 base and 2 bases, there was a span of 13 bases. Germline values: CDR1 SGHKS, CDR2 YYEKEE (reference sequence). CDR3 length: 15 amino acids.

The chain recombines TRBV20-1 with TRBJ2-2; D gene ambiguous. From germline, CDR1 is DFQATT and CDR2 SNEGSKA (reference sequence). This CDR3 spans 13 amino acids. Trimming shortened V by 5 bases and J by 2 bases, and 9 bases separated the two germline ends. The CDR3 region is CSAPDGNTGELFF. In nucleotides, the CDR3 is TGCAGTGCTCCCGACGGCAACACCGGGGAGCTGTTTTTT.

This clonotype has ten or more counts. V is TRBV24-1 and J is TRBJ2-2; 8 bases are shared with TRBD2. V was pared by 8 bases and J by 5 bases, with 0 bases of the junction left unmatched. Germline V gene data show CDR1 as KGHDR and CDR2 as SFDVKD. This CDR3 has 12 residues. Written as DNA, the CDR3 is TGTGCCACCACGGGGGGGACCGGGGAGCTGTTTTTT. Protein sequence: CATTGGTGELFF.

The rearrangement joins TRBV7-2 to TRBJ2-5; tentatively, D is TRBD1 (5 bases). Germline CDR1 reads SGHTA; CDR2 reads FQGNSA. The V gene lost 3 bases and the J gene lost 3 bases, with 8 bases spanning the gap. CDR3 length equals 13 residues. In nucleotides, the CDR3 is TGTACCAGCAGCTTGGGGCAGAAAGAGACCCAGTACTTC. The encoded protein is CTSSLGQKETQYF.

Many counts were recorded for this clonotype. The V call is TRBV7-8, the J call TRBJ2-7; D remains ambiguous. V shed 5 bases and J shed 3 bases, with 17 bases lying between them. Per the germline V gene, CDR1 is SGHVS and CDR2 is FQNEAQ. This CDR3 region has 15 residues. In DNA, the CDR3 is TGTGCCAGCAGCCCCAGCCCTGCCCCTGTCTACGAGCAGTACTTC. Translating it yields CASSPSPAPVYEQYF.

The rearrangement links TRBV6-2 or TRBV6-3 to TRBJ1-5, with D possibly matching TRBD1 (6 bases). Germline assignment: CDR1 MNHEY and CDR2 SVGEGT. Trimming removed 7 bases at V and 1 base at J, with 11 bases between. There are 14 residues in the CDR3. The CDR3 here is CASIKGGSNQPQHF. The CDR3 DNA reads as TGTGCCAGCATCAAAGGGGGGAGCAATCAGCCCCAGCATTTT.

This chain connects TRBV20-1 to TRBJ2-1, with 11 nucleotides matching TRBD2. The germline V gene has CDR1 DFQATT and CDR2 SNEGSKA (reference sequence). V lost 3 bases, J lost 8 bases, and 6 bases stayed unmatched. The CDR3 has 14 residues. The CDR3 bases are TGCAGTGCTAGGGGTGGACTAGCGGGCGATGAGCAGTTCTTC. Its protein product is CSARGGLAGDEQFF.

This clonotype came up many times. The gene calls are TRBV10-3 and TRBJ2-2; D tentatively fits TRBD1 or TRBD2 (5 bases each). The V gene's germline CDR1 is ENHRY and CDR2 SYGVKD. Trimming pared 7 bases from V and 1 base from J, leaving 10 bases between. The CDR3 spans 14 residues. The DNA of the CDR3 is TGTGCCATCACTCGGGACGGGAACACCGGGGAGCTGTTTTTT. Translation gives CAITRDGNTGELFF.